A selection of T cell receptor beta chains follows, all from one sample in a study of siplizumab effects on memory and regulatory T cells. Antigens of these TCRs are unknown. Clones were sequenced by immunoSEQ multiplex PCR, and TCRdb holds only the in-frame ones, with some missing. The table lists roughly 13,000 clones, 49% of them singletons. The sequenced sample consisted of CFSE-low (dividing) CD4+ T cells sorted from an allogeneic mixed lymphocyte reaction. The receptors come from a human donor in good health; the cells came from an allogeneic mixed lymphocyte reaction. CDR3s include the opening cysteine and the closing phenylalanine or tryptophan. D genes are given only for firm matches. Size is omitted from some rows. Given values are once, few, many or a class for expanded clones.

TRBV7-2	.	TRBJ2-3	11	.	CASSLGVTQYF	TGTGCCAGCAGCTTAGGCGTTACGCAGTATTTT
TRBV7-3	TRBD1	TRBJ2-1	16	few	CASSLQGASSYNEQFF	TGTGCCAGCAGCCTACAGGGGGCAAGCTCCTACAATGAGCAGTTCTTC
TRBV6-1	.	TRBJ2-7	13	medium-sized	CATGGDRAHEQYF	TGTGCCACCGGGGGGGACAGGGCGCACGAGCAGTACTTC
TRBV6-1	.	TRBJ2-7	15	.	CASSPGGSGSYEQYF	TGTGCCAGCAGTCCCGGGGGAAGCGGGTCCTACGAGCAGTACTTC
TRBV6-1	TRBD2	TRBJ2-3	13	.	CASHSGGVDTQYF	TGTGCCAGCCATAGCGGGGGGGTAGATACGCAGTATTTT
TRBV4-2	.	TRBJ2-3	17	.	CASSEIPRAGWPDTQYF	TGTGCCAGCAGCGAAATCCCCCGCGCGGGGTGGCCAGATACGCAGTATTTT
TRBV5-8	TRBD2	TRBJ2-3	14	.	CASSILAGTDTQYF	TGTGCCAGCAGCATACTAGCGGGGACAGATACGCAGTATTTT
TRBV29-1	.	TRBJ2-7	13	.	CSVEQSARGEQYF	TGCAGCGTTGAACAAAGCGCGAGGGGGGAGCAGTACTTC
TRBV19	.	TRBJ2-3	15	.	CASSIDGVSTDTQYF	TGTGCCAGTAGTATAGATGGGGTAAGCACAGATACGCAGTATTTT
TRBV5-1	TRBD2	TRBJ2-3	16	.	CASSSNAGDVTDTQYF	TGCGCCAGCAGCAGCAACGCGGGAGACGTCACAGATACGCAGTATTTT
TRBV5-1	.	TRBJ1-2	13	medium-sized	CASSLETGYGYTF	TGCGCCAGCAGCTTGGAGACGGGCTATGGCTACACCTTC
TRBV19	TRBD1	TRBJ2-1	15	.	CASSWGTGRNNEQFF	TGTGCCAGTAGTTGGGGGACAGGGCGGAACAATGAGCAGTTCTTC
TRBV7-2	.	TRBJ1-2	13	.	CASNSGGPYGYTF	TGTGCCAGCAATTCGGGAGGTCCCTATGGCTACACCTTC
TRBV4-3	.	TRBJ2-3	16	.	CASSQDREGFLNTQYF	TGCGCCAGCAGCCAAGATCGAGAAGGGTTTCTAAATACGCAGTATTTT
TRBV7-2	.	TRBJ2-5	13	.	CASSLVWQETQYF	TGTGCCAGCAGCTTAGTCTGGCAAGAGACCCAGTACTTC
TRBV5-1	.	TRBJ1-1	13	.	CASSLDWNTEAFF	TGCGCCAGCAGCTTGGACTGGAACACTGAAGCTTTCTTT
TRBV9	.	TRBJ1-1	14	medium-sized	CASSPEAQNTEAFF	TGTGCCAGCAGCCCAGAGGCACAAAACACTGAAGCTTTCTTT
TRBV10-3	.	TRBJ2-1	12	.	CAISDPTGVQFF	TGTGCCATCAGTGATCCAACGGGGGTACAGTTCTTC
TRBV6-6	.	TRBJ1-1	13	once	CASAHKMNTEAFF	TGTGCCAGCGCCCACAAAATGAACACTGAAGCTTTCTTT
TRBV18	.	TRBJ1-4	14	.	CASSPWSTNEKLFF	TGTGCCAGCTCACCTTGGTCAACTAATGAAAAACTGTTTTTT
TRBV7-9	.	TRBJ2-1	11	few	CASSSGGGQFF	TGTGCCAGCAGCTCCGGTGGGGGTCAGTTCTTC
TRBV18	.	TRBJ2-4	13	.	CASSTIAKNIQYF	TGTGCCAGCTCAACGATAGCCAAAAACATTCAGTACTTC
TRBV30	.	TRBJ1-1	11	.	CAWNQRTEAFF	TGTGCCTGGAACCAAAGGACTGAAGCTTTCTTT
TRBV5-6	.	TRBJ1-2	14	medium-sized	CASSLVYGDYGYTF	TGTGCCAGCAGCTTGGTGTATGGGGACTATGGCTACACCTTC
TRBV7-9	.	TRBJ1-1	14	.	CASSLQGRNTEAFF	TGTGCCAGCAGCTTACAGGGGAGGAACACTGAAGCTTTCTTT
TRBV5-1	.	TRBJ2-7	14	.	CASSLVGSSYEQYF	TGCGCCAGCAGCTTGGTCGGATCTTCCTACGAGCAGTACTTC
TRBV7-2	.	TRBJ1-5	17	few	CASSLVGGGRNNQPQHF	TGTGCCAGCAGCTTAGTGGGTGGGGGACGGAACAATCAGCCCCAGCATTTT
TRBV6-5	TRBD2	TRBJ2-1	16	few	CASSYSGGGAYNEQFF	TGTGCCAGCAGTTACTCGGGCGGGGGGGCCTATAATGAGCAGTTCTTC
TRBV25-1	TRBD1	TRBJ1-5	12	.	CASRGQDQPQHF	TGTGCCAGCAGGGGACAGGATCAGCCCCAGCATTTT
TRBV11-1	.	TRBJ1-5	13	once	CASSLDRNQPQHF	TGTGCCAGCAGCTTAGACAGAAATCAGCCCCAGCATTTT
TRBV4-1	.	TRBJ2-2	15	few	CASSQLAFNTGELFF	TGCGCCAGCAGCCAACTAGCGTTTAACACCGGGGAGCTGTTTTTT